The rows below give T cell receptor beta chains drawn from one sample of a study of T cell changes during pregnancy in multiple sclerosis. Using immunoSEQ multiplex PCR, the repertoire was profiled, and TCRdb retains in-frame clones only, with some absent. Altogether about 93,000 clones are present, 85% to 95% being singletons, with the ten largest covering 2% to 2.5%. Sequenced material: peripheral blood, taken after pregnancy. The receptor set was obtained from a female donor with multiple sclerosis, enrolled in a pregnancy study. Each CDR3 is given with its conserved first and last residue. Each record gives: V gene, J gene, D gene, clone size, CDR3 DNA, CDR3 protein. A D gene is named only where the DNA matches it firmly. Expanded clones are given a class, and other clones once, few, many or no size at all.

>TRBV4-1|TRBJ1-5|NA|once
TGCGCCAGCAGCCAAGATGTGGACACCGAGCTTCGCAATCAGCCCCAGCATTTT
CASSQDVDTELRNQPQHF
>TRBV5-6|TRBJ1-2|TRBD1|NA
TGTGCCAGCAGCTGGGGGACAGGGGTGAATGATGGCTACACCTTC
CASSWGTGVNDGYTF
>TRBV7-8|TRBJ2-7|NA|once
TGTGCCAGCAGCACAGGCTCCGGATCCGAGCAGTACTTC
CASSTGSGSEQYF
>TRBV5-1|TRBJ1-1|TRBD1|NA
TGCGCCAGCAGCTTGGCCTACAGGGGTAGAAACACTGAAGCTTTCTTT
CASSLAYRGRNTEAFF
>TRBV5-6|TRBJ1-5|NA|NA
TGTGCCAGCAGCCGGGAATGGGGGGCGGGAGATCAGCCCCAGCATTTT
CASSREWGAGDQPQHF
>TRBV7-8|TRBJ1-1|TRBD1|NA
TGTGCCAGCAGCTTTGGAGGACAGGGGTCGGGTGAAGCTTTCTTT
CASSFGGQGSGEAFF
>TRBV12-5|TRBJ2-3|TRBD2|NA
TGTGCTAGTGGTTTTTTGGTAGCGGGAACCACAGATACGCAGTATTTT
CASGFLVAGTTDTQYF
>TRBV7-2|TRBJ2-7|NA|NA
TGTGCCAGCAGCTTCGGTAGTGGGGAGGCGGAGCAGTACTTC
CASSFGSGEAEQYF
>TRBV30|TRBJ1-1|NA|NA
TGTGCCTGGAGTGGCCAGTGGACTGAAGCTTTCTTT
CAWSGQWTEAFF
>TRBV6-1|TRBJ2-7|TRBD1|NA
TGTGCCAGCAGTGAAGTAGGAGACAGGGTTAAGTACTTC
CASSEVGDRVKYF
>TRBV11-3|TRBJ2-7|TRBD1|NA
TGTGCCAGCAGCTTGCGGACAGGGATCTCCTACGAGCAGTACTTC
CASSLRTGISYEQYF
>TRBV7-6|TRBJ2-1|TRBD2|NA
TGTGCCAGCAGCTTAGGCCGACTAGCGGGGGGGTACAATGAGCAGTTCTTC
CASSLGRLAGGYNEQFF
>TRBV2|TRBJ2-7|NA|NA
TGTGCCAGCAGAACACCGGGACTCCCCGAGCAGTACTTC
CASRTPGLPEQYF
>TRBV5-1|TRBJ2-5|TRBD1|NA
TGCGCCAGCAGCTTGGTCGACAGGGATCAAGAGACCCAGTACTTC
CASSLVDRDQETQYF
>TRBV27|TRBJ1-6|TRBD1|NA
TGTGCCAGCCGGGGGCCCCCGGGACAGGGGCTCTCTCATAATTCACCCCTCCACTTT
CASRGPPGQGLSHNSPLHF
>TRBV11-3|TRBJ2-7|NA|NA
TGTGCCAGCAGCTTGGGAGCCACGTTCTACGAGCAGTACTTC
CASSLGATFYEQYF
>TRBV30|TRBJ2-2|TRBD2|NA
TGTGCCTGGAGTCCCCCGGACTTTAGCGGGAGGGGGTTTACCGGGGAGCTGTTTTTT
CAWSPPDFSGRGFTGELFF
>TRBV4-3|TRBJ1-2|NA|NA
TGCGCCAGCAGCCATTCCGAAGGGGGATATGGAAATGGCTACACCTTC
CASSHSEGGYGNGYTF
>TRBV10-3|TRBJ2-7|TRBD1|NA
TGTGCCATCCTACGGACAGGAGGCGAGCAGTACTTC
CAILRTGGEQYF
>TRBV6-5|TRBJ1-6|NA|NA
TGTGCCAGCAGTTACCCAAATAATTCACCCCTCCACTTT
CASSYPNNSPLHF
>TRBV15|TRBJ2-1|TRBD2|NA
TGTGCCACCAGCAGCGGGACTAGCGGCGGTTATGAGCAGTTCTTC
CATSSGTSGGYEQFF
>TRBV30|TRBJ1-4|NA|few
TGTGCCTGGAGTTCGGGTTTGAGTGGTGAAAAACTGTTTTTT
CAWSSGLSGEKLFF
>TRBV25-1|TRBJ2-7|NA|NA
TGTGCCAGCAGTGAAATTCCCGGCTACGAGCAGTACTTC
CASSEIPGYEQYF
>TRBV30|TRBJ2-2|NA|NA
TGTGCCTGGAGTAAAGGAGATTACACCGGGGAGCTGTTTTTT
CAWSKGDYTGELFF
>TRBV7-9|TRBJ2-7|NA|NA
TGTGCCAGCAGCTTAGGTGGTAGCGCGAGCTACGAGCAGTACTTC
CASSLGGSASYEQYF
>TRBV10-1|TRBJ1-4|TRBD1|NA
TGCGCCAGCACGGGACAGACTAATGAAAAACTGTTTTTT
CASTGQTNEKLFF
>TRBV4-1|TRBJ1-4|NA|NA
TGCGCCAGCAGCCAAGCAAAGCAAACTAGTAATGAAAAACTGTTTTTT
CASSQAKQTSNEKLFF
>TRBV4-2|TRBJ1-3|NA|NA
TGTGCCAGCAGCCAAGATGGAGGTTCTGGAAACACCATATATTTT
CASSQDGGSGNTIYF
>TRBV5-1|TRBJ2-2|TRBD1|NA
TGCGCCAGCAGCTTGGCCTCCGTCTCTGGACAGGGTAGCACCGGGGAGCTGTTTTTT
CASSLASVSGQGSTGELFF
>TRBV5-1|TRBJ2-7|NA|NA
TGCGCCAGCAGGGAGGTGTTCGGCTACGAGCAGTACTTC
CASREVFGYEQYF
>TRBV11-2|TRBJ2-2|NA|NA
TGTGCCAGCAGCTTAGATGGACAGACGAATTCGGTTCGTCGGGAGCTGTTTTTT
CASSLDGQTNSVRRELFF